Each of the 30 T cell receptor beta chains below was sequenced from the same sample in a study of shared T cell receptors in the human thymus. Profiled with immunoSEQ multiplex PCR; TCRdb holds only in-frame clones, not every one. This table holds 650,000 to 950,000 clones, 80% to 90% found once. The same sample was also used in a study of human thymus T cells.

Sequencing was performed on thymocytes. Receptors were obtained from a girl under three years old with a congenital heart defect.

The J gene is TRBJ2-2, the V gene TRBV5-4; 16 bases map to TRBD2. The V segment lost 4 bases and the J segment 5 bases; nucleotides outside the gene matches: 8. Germline CDR1 reads SGHNT; CDR2 reads YYREEE (reference sequence). This CDR3 comprises 18 residues. The CDR3 DNA reads TGTGCCAGCAGCGCGGGACTAGCGGGGGGGCGGGGAACCGGGGAGCTGTTTTTT. Encoded protein: CASSAGLAGGRGTGELFF. The full variable domain, rest sourced from reference TRBV5-4 and TRBJ2-2, is ETGVTQSPTHLIKTRGQQVTLRCSSQSGHNTVSWYQQALGQGPQFIFQYYREEENGRGNFPPRFSGLQFPNYSSELNVNALELDDSALYLCASSAGLAGGRGTGELFFGEGSRLTVL.

V and J are TRBV4-2 and TRBJ1-6; D gene uncertain. This CDR3 has 15 residues. Germline CDR1 LGHNA, CDR2 YNFKEQ. V lost 4 bases to trimming and J lost 10 bases, with 17 bases between them. The CDR3 DNA reads TGTGCCAGCAGCCTAAAAGCGGGGTGGCCATCACCCCTCCACTTT. Protein sequence: CASSLKAGWPSPLHF.

The V call is TRBV5-4, the J call TRBJ2-7; TRBD2 aligns across 16 bases. CDR3 length equals 17 residues. Germline values: CDR1 SGHNT, CDR2 YYREEE (reference sequence). Losses at the gene ends were 4 bases for V and 5 bases for J; bases not matched to a gene: 9. The CDR3: CASSQPGTSGGGHEQYF. The DNA of the CDR3 is TGTGCCAGCAGCCAGCCCGGGACTAGCGGGGGGGGCCACGAGCAGTACTTC. The full variable domain, rest sourced from reference TRBV5-4 and TRBJ2-7, is ETGVTQSPTHLIKTRGQQVTLRCSSQSGHNTVSWYQQALGQGPQFIFQYYREEENGRGNFPPRFSGLQFPNYSSELNVNALELDDSALYLCASSQPGTSGGGHEQYFGPGTRLTVT.

A single count supports this clone. The chain combines TRBV20-1 with TRBJ1-3; 7 nucleotides align to TRBD1. The CDR3 consists of 11 residues. After removal of 8 bases from V and 8 bases from J, the junction contained 6 bases not matched to a gene. CDR1 and CDR2 from the germline V gene are DFQATT and SNEGSKA (reference sequence). CDR3 DNA sequence: TGCAGTCCCCGACAGGGAGACACCATATATTTT. Encoded protein: CSPRQGDTIYF.

The chain joins TRBV10-1 to TRBJ2-3; D is ambiguous. V was clipped by 4 bases and J by 2 bases, with 10 bases between them. Germline V lookup: CDR1 WNHNN, CDR2 SYGVQD (reference sequence). This CDR3 has 14 amino acids. CDR3: CASSGPQPTDTQYF. The CDR3 DNA reads TGCGCCAGCAGTGGGCCGCAACCCACAGATACGCAGTATTTT.

V usage is TRBV12-5 and J usage is TRBJ1-2; possible D gene TRBD1, 6 bases. Germline CDR1 reads LGHNT; CDR2 reads FRNRAP. Trimming removed 6 bases from V and 2 bases from J, with 22 bases in between. The CDR3 consists of 17 residues. The CDR3: CASGDAREQGANYGYTF. Here the CDR3 DNA reads TGTGCTAGTGGGGATGCTAGGGAACAGGGAGCCAACTATGGCTACACCTTC.

V usage is TRBV5-4 and J usage is TRBJ2-2, with D tentatively TRBD2 (7 bases). V lost 0 bases, J lost 3 bases, and 12 bases lay in between. The CDR3 sequence is 16 residues long. Germline V CDR1 and CDR2: SGHNT, YYREEE (reference sequence). The chain's CDR3 is CASSLGGGADTGELFF. CDR3 bases: TGTGCCAGCAGCTTGGGGGGGGGCGCAGACACCGGGGAGCTGTTTTTT.

The V gene is TRBV30, the J gene TRBJ1-5; the D gene is possibly TRBD1 (6 bases). Germline-derived CDR1 and CDR2 are GTSNPN and SVGIG (reference sequence). The CDR3 consists of 16 residues. V lost 5 bases and J 0 bases, leaving 17 bases between the germline ends. The CDR3 DNA reads TGTGCCTGGGGGACATTCTCTAATAATAGCAATCAGCCCCAGCATTTT. Its protein product is CAWGTFSNNSNQPQHF.

The chain uses TRBV4-1 and TRBJ2-1, with unresolved D. The germline CDR1 and CDR2 sequences are MGHRA and YSYEKL. The length of the CDR3 is 19 residues. The V and J ends lost 0 bases and 6 bases respectively, with 24 bases between them. The CDR3 here is CASSQDLIALVEPSNEQFF. The CDR3 DNA follows: TGCGCCAGCAGCCAAGATCTCATCGCCTTGGTAGAACCTTCCAATGAGCAGTTCTTC.

This chain connects TRBV25-1 to TRBJ1-5, with a weak D call TRBD1 (6 bases). Germline CDR1 is MGHDK and CDR2 is SYGVNS. This CDR3 is built from 15 residues. The V end lost 6 bases, the J end lost 2 bases, and 14 bases lay between the germline ends. In DNA form, the CDR3 reads TGTGCCAGCAGCCTACAGGGACGTGGCAATCAGCCCCAGCATTTT. Protein: CASSLQGRGNQPQHF.

This chain connects TRBV6-1 to TRBJ1-1; no firm D call. CDR3 length: 15 residues. CDR1 and CDR2 (germline): MNHNS, SASEGT. V was clipped by 3 bases and J by 0 bases, with 11 bases between them. The DNA for the CDR3 is TGTGCCAGCAGTGATCGGGAGAGAATGAACACTGAAGCTTTCTTT. As protein: CASSDRERMNTEAFF.

As to this clone: The junction and the germline gene differ at one end; a read error may be behind it. CDR3 in amino acids: CSVGQWGKRALGF. DNA for the CDR3: TGCAGCGTTGGCCAATGGGGTAAGAGGGCCCTTGGATTT. The chain uses TRBV29-1 and TRBJ1-1; no definite D call. Germline V gene data show CDR1 as SQVTM and CDR2 as ANQGSEA. The CDR3 loop spans 13 amino acids.

The rearrangement joins TRBV11-2 to TRBJ1-2, with TRBD1 matching over 8 bases. There are 14 residues in the CDR3. V trimming: 6 bases; J trimming: 4 bases; junction bases outside the gene matches: 7. Looked up from germline, CDR1 is SGHAT and CDR2 is FQNNGV. CDR3 residues: CASSPPDRVYGYTF. As DNA, the CDR3 is TGTGCCAGCAGTCCCCCGGACAGGGTCTATGGCTACACCTTC. Complete variable domain (other parts from reference TRBV11-2 and TRBJ1-2): EAGVAQSPRYKIIEKRQSVAFWCNPISGHATLYWYQQILGQGPKLLIQFQNNGVVDDSQLPKDRFSAERLKGVDSTLKIQPAKLEDSAVYLCASSPPDRVYGYTFGSGTRLTVV.

This chain's CDR3 is CASGLPHKSSQYSYEQYF. The CDR3 region has the DNA TGTGCTAGTGGTTTGCCCCACAAATCTTCACAGTACTCCTACGAGCAGTACTTC. The chain links TRBV12-5 to TRBJ2-7; D call uncertain. Trimming pared 2 bases from V and 0 bases from J, leaving 20 bases between. Per germline, CDR1 LGHNT and CDR2 FRNRAP. This CDR3 is 18 amino acids long.

The chain joins TRBV6-6 to TRBJ1-5, with no clear D. CDR1 is MNHNY and CDR2 is SVGAGI in the germline V gene (reference sequence). The CDR3 loop spans 15 amino acids. V lost 4 bases, J lost 2 bases, and 12 bases lay in between. CDR3 protein: CASSFNEGGNQPQHF. CDR3 sequence (DNA): TGTGCCAGCAGTTTTAACGAGGGAGGCAATCAGCCCCAGCATTTT.

This clone has a handful of counts. The DNA for the CDR3 is TGTGCCAGCAGCTTAGTTGGGCCAGCCCAAAGCACAGATACGCAGTATTTT. As protein: CASSLVGPAQSTDTQYF. The rearrangement links TRBV7-9 to TRBJ2-3; the D is unclear. This CDR3 contains 17 residues. CDR1 SEHNR and CDR2 FQNEAQ come from the germline V gene (reference sequence). V lost 1 base and J 0 bases, leaving 14 bases between the germline ends.

The chain recombines TRBV13 with TRBJ1-6, with TRBD1 matching 9 bases. This CDR3 comprises 17 residues. The V gene's germline CDR1 is PRHDT and CDR2 FYEKMQ (reference sequence). J gave up 7 bases and V 3 bases, and 10 bases lay outside the gene matches. CDR3 sequence: CASSFKFHGTGNSPLHF. DNA of the CDR3: TGTGCCAGCAGCTTTAAGTTCCACGGGACAGGGAATTCACCCCTCCACTTT.

The rearrangement uses TRBV5-1 and TRBJ1-2, with TRBD1 matching over 8 bases. J lost 5 bases, V lost 8 bases, and 17 bases had no gene match. The CDR3 is 16 residues long. The V gene's germline CDR1 is SGHRS and CDR2 YFSETQ. CDR3 region: CASTDRGASDLYGYTF. The CDR3 DNA is TGCGCCAGTACCGACAGGGGCGCCTCTGACCTTTATGGCTACACCTTC. The whole variable domain, remainder taken from reference TRBV5-1 and TRBJ1-2, is KAGVTQTPRYLIKTRGQQVTLSCSPISGHRSVSWYQQTPGQGLQFLFEYFSETQRNKGNFPGRFSGRQFSNSRSEMNVSTLELGDSALYLCASTDRGASDLYGYTFGSGTRLTVV.

The chain joins TRBV4-3 to TRBJ1-2; D is perhaps TRBD1 (6 bases). V gave up 0 bases and J gave up 6 bases, with 14 bases separating them. Germline V lookup: CDR1 LGHNA, CDR2 YSLEER. CDR3 length: 15 amino acids. CDR3 sequence reads: CASSQEDRRGDGYTF. For the CDR3, the DNA is TGCGCCAGCAGCCAAGAAGACAGGCGAGGGGATGGCTACACCTTC.

The chain recombines TRBV5-6 with TRBJ1-1; D perhaps matches TRBD1 (5 bases). Looked up from germline, CDR1 is SGHDT and CDR2 is YYEEEE. Trimming took 1 base from V and 2 from J, leaving 18 bases between them. This CDR3 has 17 residues. The CDR3 loop is CASSLRQGSPPNTEAFF. The CDR3 DNA sequence: TGTGCCAGCAGCTTGCGGCAGGGTAGTCCTCCTAACACTGAAGCTTTCTTT.

This clone was counted a few times. This chain links TRBV7-9 with TRBJ2-7; 11 bases agree with TRBD2. The CDR3 contains 15 residues. The ends lost 6 bases at V and 5 bases at J; junction bases unmatched: 9. Germline V CDR1 and CDR2: SEHNR, FQNEAQ (reference sequence). The CDR3 coding sequence is TGTGCCAGCAGGGGACTAGCGGAAAGGAAGAACGAGCAGTACTTC. It codes for CASRGLAERKNEQYF.

This chain uses TRBV7-9 with TRBJ1-4; TRBD1 might be the D (5 bases). Per the germline V gene, CDR1 is SEHNR and CDR2 is FQNEAQ (reference sequence). V lost 5 bases to trimming and J lost 8 bases, with 18 bases between them. The CDR3 covers 15 residues. CDR3 DNA sequence: TGTGCCAGCAGCCCCCCGGGGGAGACACAAGAAAAACTGTTTTTT. This encodes CASSPPGETQEKLFF. Drawing the rest from reference TRBV7-9 and TRBJ1-4, the complete variable domain is DTGVSQNPRHKITKRGQNVTFRCDPISEHNRLYWYRQTLGQGPEFLTYFQNEAQLEKSRLLSDRFSAERPKGSFSTLEIQRTEQGDSAMYLCASSPPGETQEKLFFGSGTQLSVL.

The rearrangement joins TRBV19 to TRBJ1-4; D remains ambiguous. Germline V lookup: CDR1 LNHDA, CDR2 SQIVND (reference sequence). This CDR3 is 15 amino acids long. Trimming removed 0 bases at V and 7 bases at J, with 12 bases between. The CDR3 nucleotides read TGTGCCAGTAGTATAGAAAAGGCGGAGGGTGAAAAACTGTTTTTT. Protein product: CASSIEKAEGEKLFF.

This clone has a single count. The rearrangement joins TRBV19 to TRBJ1-1, with 7 bases matching TRBD1. The trim removed 4 bases at V and 5 bases at J, leaving 13 bases unmatched. This CDR3 contains 16 residues. Germline CDR1 and CDR2: LNHDA and SQIVND (reference sequence). The CDR3 loop is CASSTTFQGVRTEAFF. CDR3 DNA sequence: TGTGCCAGTAGTACCACCTTCCAGGGGGTAAGGACTGAAGCTTTCTTT.

CDR3 protein: CASSFTGSGGYTF. In DNA, the CDR3 is TGTGCCAGCAGCTTTACGGGGAGTGGAGGCTACACCTTC. The chain links TRBV5-8 to TRBJ1-2; D remains unclear. Trimming removed 2 bases at V and 8 bases at J, with 13 bases between. CDR3 length: 13 amino acids. Germline CDR1 SGHTS, CDR2 YDEGEE.

The J gene is TRBJ1-2, the V gene TRBV7-9, with 11 bases matching TRBD1. Germline V gene data show CDR1 as SEHNR and CDR2 as FQNEAQ (reference sequence). There are 15 residues in the CDR3. The junction had 6 bases not matched to a gene; V was cut back by 5 bases and J by 4 bases. The CDR3 DNA follows: TGTGCCAGCAGCCACGGGACAGGGGGTATCTATGGCTACACCTTC. Protein product: CASSHGTGGIYGYTF.

With regard to this clone: This same CDR3 is encoded by further DNA sequences in the sample. The J gene is TRBJ1-6, the V gene TRBV4-2, with D unclear. Germline values: CDR1 LGHNA, CDR2 YNFKEQ. The V and J ends lost 1 base and 10 bases respectively, with 5 bases between them. The CDR3 loop spans 12 amino acids. In nucleotides, the CDR3 is TGTGCCAGCAGCCAAGGAGGGTCACCCCTCCACTTT. It codes for CASSQGGSPLHF.

This chain links TRBV5-1 with TRBJ2-7; D is unclear. This CDR3 spans 15 amino acids. V dropped 5 bases and J dropped 3 bases, with 18 bases sitting between them. Germline V CDR1 and CDR2: SGHRS, YFSETQ. In nucleotides, the CDR3 is TGCGCCAGCAGTCCGGTTGGGCGCAGTCGCTACGAGCAGTACTTC. Translation gives CASSPVGRSRYEQYF.

The V call is TRBV4-1, the J call TRBJ1-2; D is uncertain. Germline-derived CDR1 and CDR2 are MGHRA and YSYEKL. This CDR3 spans 15 amino acids. The V gene lost 4 bases and the J gene lost 3 bases, with 15 bases spanning the gap. CDR3 residues: CASSRALMRDYGYTF. The CDR3 nucleotides read TGCGCCAGCAGCCGAGCTCTTATGAGGGACTATGGCTACACCTTC.

The chain employs TRBV19 and TRBJ1-2; 7 bases align to TRBD1. The CDR3 is 15 amino acids. V shed 3 bases and J 4 bases; nucleotides not matched to a gene: 8. CDR1 and CDR2 from the germline V gene are LNHDA and SQIVND (reference sequence). The CDR3 coding sequence is TGTGCCAGTAGTATCCACCTACAGGGGCGCTATGGCTACACCTTC. This sequence encodes CASSIHLQGRYGYTF.